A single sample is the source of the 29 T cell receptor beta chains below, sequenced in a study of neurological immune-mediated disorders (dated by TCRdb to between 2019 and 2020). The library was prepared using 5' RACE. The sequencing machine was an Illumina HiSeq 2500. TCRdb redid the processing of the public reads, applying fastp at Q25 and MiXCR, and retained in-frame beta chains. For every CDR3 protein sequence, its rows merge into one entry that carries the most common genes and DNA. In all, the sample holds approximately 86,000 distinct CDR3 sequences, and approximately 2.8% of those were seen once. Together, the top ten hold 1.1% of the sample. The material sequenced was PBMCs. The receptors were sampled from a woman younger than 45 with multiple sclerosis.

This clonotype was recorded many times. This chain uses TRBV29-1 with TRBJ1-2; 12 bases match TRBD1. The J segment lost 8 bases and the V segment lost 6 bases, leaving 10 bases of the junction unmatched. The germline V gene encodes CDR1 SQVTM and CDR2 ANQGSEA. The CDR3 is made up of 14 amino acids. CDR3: CSVTTGTGGVGYTF. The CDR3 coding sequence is TGCAGCGTGACGACCGGGACAGGGGGCGTGGGCTACACCTTC. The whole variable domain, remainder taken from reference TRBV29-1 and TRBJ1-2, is SAVISQKPSRDICQRGTSLTIQCQVDSQVTMMFWYRQQPGQSLTLIATANQGSEATYESGFVIDKFPISRPNLTFSTLTVSNMSPEDSSIYLCSVTTGTGGVGYTFGSGTRLTVV.

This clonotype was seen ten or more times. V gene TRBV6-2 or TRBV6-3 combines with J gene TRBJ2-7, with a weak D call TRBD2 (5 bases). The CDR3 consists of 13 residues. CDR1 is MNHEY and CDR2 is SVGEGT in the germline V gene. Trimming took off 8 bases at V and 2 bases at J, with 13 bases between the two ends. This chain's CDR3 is CASRPGITYEQYF. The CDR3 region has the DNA TGTGCCAGCCGCCCCGGGATCACCTACGAGCAGTACTTC.

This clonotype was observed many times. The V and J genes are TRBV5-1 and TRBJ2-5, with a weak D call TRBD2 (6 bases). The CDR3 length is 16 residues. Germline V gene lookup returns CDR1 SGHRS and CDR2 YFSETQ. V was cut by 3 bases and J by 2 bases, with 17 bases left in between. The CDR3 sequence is CASSSLWRDSQETQYF. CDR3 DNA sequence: TGCGCCAGCAGCTCGTTGTGGAGGGACTCTCAAGAGACCCAGTACTTC.

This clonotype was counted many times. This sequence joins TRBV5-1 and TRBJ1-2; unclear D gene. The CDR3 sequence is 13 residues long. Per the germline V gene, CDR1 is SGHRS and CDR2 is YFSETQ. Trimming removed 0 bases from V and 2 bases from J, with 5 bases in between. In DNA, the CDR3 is TGCGCCAGCAGCTTGGAGAGAAACTATGGCTACACCTTC. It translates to CASSLERNYGYTF.

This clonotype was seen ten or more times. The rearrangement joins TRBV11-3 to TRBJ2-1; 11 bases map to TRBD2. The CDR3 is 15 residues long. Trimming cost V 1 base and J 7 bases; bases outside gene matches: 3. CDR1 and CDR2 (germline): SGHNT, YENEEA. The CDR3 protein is CASSLGLAGWNEQFF. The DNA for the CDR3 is TGTGCCAGCAGCTTAGGACTAGCGGGATGGAATGAGCAGTTCTTC.

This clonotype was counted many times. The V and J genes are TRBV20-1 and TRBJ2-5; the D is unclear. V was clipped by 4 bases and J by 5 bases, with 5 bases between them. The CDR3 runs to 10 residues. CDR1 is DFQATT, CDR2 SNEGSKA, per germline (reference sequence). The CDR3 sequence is CSATWETQYF. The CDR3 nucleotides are TGCAGTGCTACCTGGGAGACCCAGTACTTC.

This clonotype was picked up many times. CDR3 loop: CASSQEVGDIHYGYTF. CDR3 sequence (DNA): TGCGCCAGCAGCCAAGAAGTAGGTGACATACACTATGGCTACACCTTC. The chain is built from TRBV4-3 and TRBJ1-2; no reliable D call. The germline V gene has CDR1 LGHNA and CDR2 YSLEER. The CDR3 runs to 16 residues. The ends were cut back, 0 bases at V and 3 bases at J, with 14 bases in the middle.

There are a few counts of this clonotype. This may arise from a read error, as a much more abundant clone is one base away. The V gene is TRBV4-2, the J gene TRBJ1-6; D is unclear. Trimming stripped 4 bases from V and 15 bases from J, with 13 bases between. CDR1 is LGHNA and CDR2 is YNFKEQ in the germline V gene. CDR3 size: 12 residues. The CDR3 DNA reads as TGTGCCAGCAGCCTCTACCCCCGGCACCTCCACTTT. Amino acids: CASSLYPRHLHF.

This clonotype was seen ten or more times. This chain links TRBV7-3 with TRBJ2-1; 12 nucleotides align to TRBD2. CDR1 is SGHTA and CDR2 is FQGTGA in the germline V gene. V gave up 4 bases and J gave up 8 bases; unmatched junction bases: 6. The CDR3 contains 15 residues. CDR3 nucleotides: TGTGCCAGCAGCTCGACTAGCGGGAGTAGAGATGAGCAGTTCTTC. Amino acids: CASSSTSGSRDEQFF.

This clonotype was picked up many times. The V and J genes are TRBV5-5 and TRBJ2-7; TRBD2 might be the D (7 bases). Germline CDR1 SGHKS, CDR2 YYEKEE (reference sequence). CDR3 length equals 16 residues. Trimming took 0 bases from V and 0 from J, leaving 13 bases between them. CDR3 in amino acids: CASSLGGGRLSYEQYF. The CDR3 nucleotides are TGTGCCAGCAGCTTGGGCGGGGGCCGACTCTCCTACGAGCAGTACTTC.

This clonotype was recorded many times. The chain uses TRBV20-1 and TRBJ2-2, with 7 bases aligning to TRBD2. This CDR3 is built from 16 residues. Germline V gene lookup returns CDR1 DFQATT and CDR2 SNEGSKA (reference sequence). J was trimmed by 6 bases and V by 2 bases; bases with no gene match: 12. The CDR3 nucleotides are TGCAGTGCTAGACAGCCCTGGGGGAGGGCCCCCGGGGAGCTGTTTTTT. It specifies CSARQPWGRAPGELFF.

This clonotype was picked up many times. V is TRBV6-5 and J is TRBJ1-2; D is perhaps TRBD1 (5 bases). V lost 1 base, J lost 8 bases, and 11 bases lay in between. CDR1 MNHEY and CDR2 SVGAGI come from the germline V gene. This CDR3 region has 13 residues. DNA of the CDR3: TGTGCCAGCAGTTACTTCGGGGCGAGGGGCTACACCTTC. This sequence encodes CASSYFGARGYTF.

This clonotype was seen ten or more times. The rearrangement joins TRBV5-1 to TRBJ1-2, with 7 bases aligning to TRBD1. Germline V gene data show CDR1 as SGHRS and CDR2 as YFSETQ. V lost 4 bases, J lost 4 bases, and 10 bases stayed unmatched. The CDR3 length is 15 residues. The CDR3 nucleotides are TGCGCCAGCAGCACCAGAACAGGGGACGCCTATGGCTACACCTTC. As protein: CASSTRTGDAYGYTF.

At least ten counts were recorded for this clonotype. The CDR3 sequence is CASSVGGSGSYEQYF. Here the CDR3 DNA reads TGTGCCAGCAGCGTAGGAGGTAGCGGGTCCTACGAGCAGTACTTC. The chain is built from TRBV9 and TRBJ2-7, with 7 positions matching TRBD2. Germline CDR1 SGDLS, CDR2 YYNGEE. The J segment lost 1 base and the V segment lost 0 bases, leaving 4 bases of the junction unmatched. There are 15 residues in the CDR3. The full variable domain, with the rest looked up from reference TRBV9 and TRBJ2-7, is DSGVTQTPKHLITATGQRVTLRCSPRSGDLSVYWYQQSLDQGLQFLIQYYNGEERAKGNILERFSAQQFPDLHSELNLSSLELGDSALYFCASSVGGSGSYEQYFGPGTRLTVT.

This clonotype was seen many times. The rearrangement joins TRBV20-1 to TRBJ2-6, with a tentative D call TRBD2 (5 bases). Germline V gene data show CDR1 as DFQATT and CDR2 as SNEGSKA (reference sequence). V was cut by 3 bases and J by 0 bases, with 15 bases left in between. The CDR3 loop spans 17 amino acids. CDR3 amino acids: CSASVGGSASGANVLTF. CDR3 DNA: TGCAGTGCTAGCGTGGGCGGGTCCGCCTCTGGGGCCAACGTCCTGACTTTC.

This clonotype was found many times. The CDR3 DNA reads TGCAGTGCTCCCACCACAGCGGTCTCCTCCTACAATGAGCAGTTCTTC. Translating gives CSAPTTAVSSYNEQFF. V gene TRBV20-1 combines with J gene TRBJ2-1; D possibly corresponds to TRBD2 (5 bases). Trimming left V 5 bases short and J 0 bases short, with 17 bases between. This CDR3 has 16 amino acids. Germline V gives CDR1 DFQATT, CDR2 SNEGSKA (reference sequence).

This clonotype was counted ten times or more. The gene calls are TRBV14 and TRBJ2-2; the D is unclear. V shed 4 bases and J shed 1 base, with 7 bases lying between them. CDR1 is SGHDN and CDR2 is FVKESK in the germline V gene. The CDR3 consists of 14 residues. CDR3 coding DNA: TGTGCCAGCAGCCCCCAATGGAACACCGGGGAGCTGTTTTTT. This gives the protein CASSPQWNTGELFF.

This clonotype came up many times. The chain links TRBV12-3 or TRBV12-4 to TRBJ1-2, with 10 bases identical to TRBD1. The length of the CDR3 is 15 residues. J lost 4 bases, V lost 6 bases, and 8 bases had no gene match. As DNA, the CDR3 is TGTGCCAGCAGCCCGACAGGGGGCGCGGCCTATGGCTACACCTTC. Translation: CASSPTGGAAYGYTF.

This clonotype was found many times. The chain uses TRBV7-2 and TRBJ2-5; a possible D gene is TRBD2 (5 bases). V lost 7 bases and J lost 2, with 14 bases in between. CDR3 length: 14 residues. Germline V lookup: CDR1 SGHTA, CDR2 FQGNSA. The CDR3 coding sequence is TGTGCCAGCAAGGGCCTCCGCGGGCAAGAGACCCAGTACTTC. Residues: CASKGLRGQETQYF.

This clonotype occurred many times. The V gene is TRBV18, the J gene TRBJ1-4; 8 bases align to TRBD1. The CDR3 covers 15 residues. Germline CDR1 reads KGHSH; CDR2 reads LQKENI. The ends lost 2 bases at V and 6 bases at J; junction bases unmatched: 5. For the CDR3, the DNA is TGTGCCAGCTCACCAATTGGACAGGGTGATGAAAAACTGTTTTTT. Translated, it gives CASSPIGQGDEKLFF.

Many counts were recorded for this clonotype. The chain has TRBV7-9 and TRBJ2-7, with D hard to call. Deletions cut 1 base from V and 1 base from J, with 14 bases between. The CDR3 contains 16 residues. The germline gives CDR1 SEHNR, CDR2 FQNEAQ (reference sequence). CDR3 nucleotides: TGTGCCAGCAGCTTAGGGGCCCCGAGGCGTTCCTACGAGCAGTACTTC. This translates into CASSLGAPRRSYEQYF.

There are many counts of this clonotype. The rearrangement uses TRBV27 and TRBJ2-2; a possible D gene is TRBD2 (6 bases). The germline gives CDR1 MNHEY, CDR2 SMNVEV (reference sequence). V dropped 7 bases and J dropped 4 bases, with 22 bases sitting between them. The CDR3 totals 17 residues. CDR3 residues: CASTSRATRGGTGELFF. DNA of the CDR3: TGTGCCAGCACCTCTCGAGCGACTAGAGGTGGCACCGGGGAGCTGTTTTTT.

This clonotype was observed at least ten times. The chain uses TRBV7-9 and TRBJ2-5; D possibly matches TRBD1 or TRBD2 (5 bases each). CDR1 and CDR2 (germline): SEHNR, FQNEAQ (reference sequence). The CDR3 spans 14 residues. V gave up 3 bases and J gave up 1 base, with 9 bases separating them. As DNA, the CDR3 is TGTGCCAGCAGCTTCTCGGGACCCCAAGAGACCCAGTACTTC. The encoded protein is CASSFSGPQETQYF.

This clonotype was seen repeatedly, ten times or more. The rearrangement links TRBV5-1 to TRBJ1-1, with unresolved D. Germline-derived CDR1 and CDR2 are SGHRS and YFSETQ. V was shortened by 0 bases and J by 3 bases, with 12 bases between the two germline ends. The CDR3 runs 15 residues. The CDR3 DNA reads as TGCGCCAGCAGCTTGGACTCGAACACCTACACTGAAGCTTTCTTT. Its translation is CASSLDSNTYTEAFF.

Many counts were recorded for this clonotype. This CDR3 reads CASSWEEGWGNTEAFF. The CDR3, as DNA: TGCGCCAGCAGCTGGGAAGAAGGATGGGGTAACACTGAAGCTTTCTTT. V usage is TRBV5-1 and J usage is TRBJ1-1; D is unresolved. V shed 3 bases and J shed 2 bases, with 17 bases lying between them. CDR3 size: 16 residues. The germline V gene has CDR1 SGHRS and CDR2 YFSETQ.

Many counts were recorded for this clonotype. The CDR3: CATSDRTGGYGYTF. In DNA, the CDR3 is TGTGCCACCAGTGATCGGACAGGGGGCTATGGCTACACCTTC. The gene calls are TRBV24-1 and TRBJ1-2, with 10 bases aligning to TRBD1. This CDR3 has 14 residues. Germline CDR1 KGHDR, CDR2 SFDVKD. With 3 bases clipped from V and 4 bases from J, the junction kept 1 base outside the gene matches.

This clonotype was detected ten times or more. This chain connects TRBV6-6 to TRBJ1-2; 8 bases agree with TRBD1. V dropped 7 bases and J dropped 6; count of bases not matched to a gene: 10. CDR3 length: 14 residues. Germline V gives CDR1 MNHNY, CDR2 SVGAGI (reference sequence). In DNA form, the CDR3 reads TGTGCCAGCACCCTATTCGACAGGGGTGATGGCTACACCTTC. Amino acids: CASTLFDRGDGYTF.

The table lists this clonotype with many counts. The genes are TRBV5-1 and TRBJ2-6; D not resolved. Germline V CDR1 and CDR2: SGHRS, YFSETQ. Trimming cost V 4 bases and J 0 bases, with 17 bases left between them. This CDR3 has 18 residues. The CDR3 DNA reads TGCGCCAGCAGCCCACGTGGAGCTGTAAGCTCTGGGGCCAACGTCCTGACTTTC. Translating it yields CASSPRGAVSSGANVLTF.

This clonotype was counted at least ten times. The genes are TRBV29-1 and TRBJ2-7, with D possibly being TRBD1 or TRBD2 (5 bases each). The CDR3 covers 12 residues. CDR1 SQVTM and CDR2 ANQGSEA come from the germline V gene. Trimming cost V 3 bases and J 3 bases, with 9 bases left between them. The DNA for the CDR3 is TGCAGCGTTGAGGGACCCAGCTACGAGCAGTACTTC. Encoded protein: CSVEGPSYEQYF.